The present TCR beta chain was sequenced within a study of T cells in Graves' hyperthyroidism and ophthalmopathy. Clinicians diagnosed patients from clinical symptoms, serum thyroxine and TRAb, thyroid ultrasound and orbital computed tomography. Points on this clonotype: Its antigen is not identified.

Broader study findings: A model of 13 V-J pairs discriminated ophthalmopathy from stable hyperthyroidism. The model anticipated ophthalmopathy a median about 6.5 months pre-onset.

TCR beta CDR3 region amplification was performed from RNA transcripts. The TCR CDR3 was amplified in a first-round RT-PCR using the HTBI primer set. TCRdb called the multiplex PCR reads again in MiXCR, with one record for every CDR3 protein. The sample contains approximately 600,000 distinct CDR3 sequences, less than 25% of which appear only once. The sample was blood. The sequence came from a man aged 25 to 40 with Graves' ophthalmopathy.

The CDR3 DNA sequence: TGCAGTGCCCCTGCCGGCGGTGGCTACACCTTC. Translation: CSAPAGGGYTF. The chain recombines TRBV20-1 with TRBJ1-2; D is undetermined. From germline, CDR1 is DFQATT and CDR2 SNEGSKA (reference sequence). The CDR3 spans 11 residues. V was clipped by 6 bases and J by 7 bases, with 12 bases between them.